This T cell receptor (beta chain) was identified during a study of identical twins. In every case, the donor was a healthy Caucasian. This clonotype has more than one count but fewer than ten. Template switching added a universal primer binding site, and final cDNA carried unique molecular identifiers. TCRdb used MiXCR to reprocess the 5' RACE reads, holding one entry per CDR3 protein. The repertoire holds roughly 690,000 distinct CDR3 sequences, with around 21% as singletons. J lost 3 bases, V lost 2 bases, and 5 bases had no gene match. The CDR3 extends over 16 amino acids. The germline CDR1 and CDR2 sequences are SGHKS and YYEKEE (reference sequence). The same data also contributed to another study, on T cells expressing NK-cell markers. That paper states: Sorted CD3+CD56+NKG2C+, CD3+CD56+NKG2C- and CD3+CD56-NKG2C+ T cells supplied TCR beta repertoires. Whether the expanded NKG2C+ T cell clones recognized HCMV remained unclear.

The chain has TRBV5-5 and TRBJ2-5, with 12 bases fitting TRBD1. The sample taken for sequencing was PBMCs. The clonotype was recovered from a young woman in good health. The CDR3 loop is CASSFVGTGGEETQYF. As DNA, the CDR3 is TGTGCCAGCAGCTTCGTAGGGACAGGGGGCGAAGAGACCCAGTACTTC.